Listed below are T cell receptor beta chains from one sample, sequenced in a study of blood T cell repertoires in COVID-19. The data were produced by immunoSEQ multiplex PCR, yet TCRdb's version contains in-frame clones alone and is incomplete. Among roughly 72,000 clones listed, about 88% were seen once. Sequences were obtained from peripheral blood. Source of these receptors: a human donor in a cohort sampled during active COVID-19. The CDR3 runs from the conserved cysteine through the conserved F or W. The D gene is left open where the match is weak. Size values are once, few and many counts, or a class for expanded clones, and some rows have none.

J gene: TRBJ1-1; D gene: .; V gene: TRBV19; CDR3 length: 15; clone size: .; CDR3 DNA: TGTGCCAGTAGTATCAAAGGGGGTCAGGGCACTGAAGCTTTCTTT; CDR3 protein: CASSIKGGQGTEAFF
J gene: TRBJ2-5; D gene: TRBD2; V gene: TRBV5-1; CDR3 length: 13; clone size: .; CDR3 DNA: TGCGCCAGCAGCTCACTAGCGGAGGAGACCCAGTACTTC; CDR3 protein: CASSSLAEETQYF
J gene: TRBJ1-4; D gene: TRBD1; V gene: TRBV15; CDR3 length: 14; clone size: once; CDR3 DNA: TGTGCCACCAGCCCTACAGGGGGAAATGAAAAACTGTTTTTT; CDR3 protein: CATSPTGGNEKLFF
J gene: TRBJ1-2; D gene: .; V gene: TRBV5-4; CDR3 length: 15; clone size: .; CDR3 DNA: TGTGCCAGCAGCTCAGGACGGGAAGGTTACTATGGCTACACCTTC; CDR3 protein: CASSSGREGYYGYTF
J gene: TRBJ1-3; D gene: TRBD1; V gene: TRBV4-1; CDR3 length: 16; clone size: .; CDR3 DNA: TGCGCCAGCAGCCAAGAACCAGGGGGCAGGGGAAACACCATATATTTT; CDR3 protein: CASSQEPGGRGNTIYF
J gene: TRBJ2-5; D gene: TRBD1; V gene: TRBV5-4; CDR3 length: 15; clone size: .; CDR3 DNA: TGTGCCGGCAGCACTATCCAGGGGGCAACGGAGACCCAGTACTTC; CDR3 protein: CAGSTIQGATETQYF
J gene: TRBJ1-6; D gene: TRBD1; V gene: TRBV9; CDR3 length: 15; clone size: .; CDR3 DNA: TGTGCCAGCAGCACTGGACAGGGGTGGAATTCACCCCTCCACTTT; CDR3 protein: CASSTGQGWNSPLHF
J gene: TRBJ2-6; D gene: .; V gene: TRBV5-1; CDR3 length: 17; clone size: once; CDR3 DNA: TGCGCCAGCAGCTTGGGACACCGGGACTCTGGGGCCAACGTCCTGACTTTC; CDR3 protein: CASSLGHRDSGANVLTF
J gene: TRBJ1-5; D gene: TRBD1; V gene: TRBV19; CDR3 length: 16; clone size: .; CDR3 DNA: TGTGCCAGTAGCACGCCAGGGACAGGGGGCAATCAGCCCCAGCATTTT; CDR3 protein: CASSTPGTGGNQPQHF
J gene: TRBJ1-2; D gene: .; V gene: TRBV5-5; CDR3 length: 13; clone size: once; CDR3 DNA: TGTGCCAGCAGCTTCCGGGGGGCTGGGGGCTACACCTTC; CDR3 protein: CASSFRGAGGYTF
J gene: TRBJ2-5; D gene: .; V gene: TRBV5-1; CDR3 length: 14; clone size: .; CDR3 DNA: TGCGCCAGCCTGGGGGGTCACCCCCAAGAGACCCAGTACTTC; CDR3 protein: CASLGGHPQETQYF
J gene: TRBJ2-3; D gene: .; V gene: TRBV5-1; CDR3 length: 13; clone size: .; CDR3 DNA: TGCGCCAGCACCCCCACTAGCACAGATACGCAGTATTTT; CDR3 protein: CASTPTSTDTQYF
J gene: TRBJ2-5; D gene: TRBD1; V gene: TRBV5-1; CDR3 length: 16; clone size: .; CDR3 DNA: TGCGCCAGCAGCTTGGATGGACAGGGGGTGGCAGAGACCCAGTACTTC; CDR3 protein: CASSLDGQGVAETQYF
J gene: TRBJ1-4; D gene: .; V gene: TRBV18; CDR3 length: 13; clone size: .; CDR3 DNA: TGTGCCAGCTCACCCCCCGCGCGGGAAAAACTGTTTTTT; CDR3 protein: CASSPPAREKLFF
J gene: TRBJ2-2; D gene: .; V gene: TRBV11-3; CDR3 length: 14; clone size: .; CDR3 DNA: TGTGCCAGCAGCTTCCGGACAGTGGGCGGGGAGCTGTTTTTT; CDR3 protein: CASSFRTVGGELFF
J gene: TRBJ1-5; D gene: TRBD1; V gene: TRBV18; CDR3 length: 16; clone size: once; CDR3 DNA: TGTGCCAGCTCACCTTCCCCCGGACAGGCAGGTCAGCCCCAGCATTTT; CDR3 protein: CASSPSPGQAGQPQHF
J gene: TRBJ2-1; D gene: .; V gene: TRBV3-1/TRBV3-2; CDR3 length: 16; clone size: .; CDR3 DNA: TGTGCCAGCAGCCAAGGGGCGTCTCCGTCGGTCAATGAGCAGTTCTTC; CDR3 protein: CASSQGASPSVNEQFF
J gene: TRBJ2-1; D gene: TRBD2; V gene: TRBV3-1/TRBV3-2; CDR3 length: 16; clone size: .; CDR3 DNA: TGTGCCAGCAGCCAAGGGGGACTAGCGCGTCCCAATGAGCAGTTCTTC; CDR3 protein: CASSQGGLARPNEQFF
J gene: TRBJ1-6; D gene: .; V gene: TRBV7-2; CDR3 length: 19; clone size: few; CDR3 DNA: TGTGCCAGCAGCCCCCGTGGTCCCCGGACAGCCACGGGTAATTCACCCCTCCACTTT; CDR3 protein: CASSPRGPRTATGNSPLHF
J gene: TRBJ1-1; D gene: .; V gene: TRBV4-1; CDR3 length: 14; clone size: .; CDR3 DNA: TGCGCCAGCAGCCAAGATCGGCAGGTCTTTGGAGCTTTCTTT; CDR3 protein: CASSQDRQVFGAFF
J gene: TRBJ2-7; D gene: TRBD2; V gene: TRBV5-6; CDR3 length: 15; clone size: .; CDR3 DNA: TGTGCCAGCAGCTTGGGTCTAGCGGGCACCTACGAGCAGTACTTC; CDR3 protein: CASSLGLAGTYEQYF
J gene: TRBJ1-5; D gene: .; V gene: TRBV28; CDR3 length: 15; clone size: .; CDR3 DNA: TGTGCCAGCAGCTCGGGACAAGGGGATTATCAGCCCCAGCATTTT; CDR3 protein: CASSSGQGDYQPQHF
J gene: TRBJ1-1; D gene: .; V gene: TRBV4-1; CDR3 length: 15; clone size: .; CDR3 DNA: TGCGCCAGCAGCCAATTCCGGGATCTGAACACTGAAGCTTTCTTT; CDR3 protein: CASSQFRDLNTEAFF
J gene: TRBJ2-1; D gene: .; V gene: TRBV21-1; CDR3 length: 14; clone size: .; CDR3 DNA: TGTGCCAGCGACGGGAACAGGGGTTACAATGAGCAGTTCTTC; CDR3 protein: CASDGNRGYNEQFF
J gene: TRBJ2-3; D gene: TRBD2; V gene: TRBV30; CDR3 length: 14; clone size: .; CDR3 DNA: TGTGCCTGGAGCAGCGGGAGTAGCACAGATACGCAGTATTTT; CDR3 protein: CAWSSGSSTDTQYF
J gene: TRBJ2-7; D gene: .; V gene: TRBV5-1; CDR3 length: 14; clone size: .; CDR3 DNA: TGCGCCAGCAGCTTCGAGCGGATGGCCTACGAGCAGTACTTC; CDR3 protein: CASSFERMAYEQYF
J gene: TRBJ2-7; D gene: TRBD1; V gene: TRBV27; CDR3 length: 13; clone size: .; CDR3 DNA: TGTGCCAGCAGTTCGGGACAGGGAAACGAGCAGTACTTC; CDR3 protein: CASSSGQGNEQYF
J gene: TRBJ2-6; D gene: .; V gene: TRBV6-2/TRBV6-3; CDR3 length: 14; clone size: .; CDR3 DNA: TGTGCCAGCAGTGTCCCGGGTGGGGCCAACGTCCTGACTTTC; CDR3 protein: CASSVPGGANVLTF
J gene: TRBJ2-1; D gene: TRBD1; V gene: TRBV5-1; CDR3 length: 16; clone size: .; CDR3 DNA: TGCGCCAGCAGTCAAAAATCCGGGACAGGGGTCCATGAGCAGTTCTTC; CDR3 protein: CASSQKSGTGVHEQFF
J gene: TRBJ1-4; D gene: TRBD1; V gene: TRBV6-5; CDR3 length: 15; clone size: .; CDR3 DNA: TGTGCCAGCAGTTACTCGAGGGGGACAGCTGAAAAACTGTTTTTT; CDR3 protein: CASSYSRGTAEKLFF
J gene: TRBJ1-1; D gene: TRBD1; V gene: TRBV19; CDR3 length: 18; clone size: .; CDR3 DNA: TGTGCCAGTAGTAATTATTGGACAGGGGGCGCGGGGAACACTGAAGCTTTCTTT; CDR3 protein: CASSNYWTGGAGNTEAFF
J gene: TRBJ2-3; D gene: .; V gene: TRBV10-3; CDR3 length: 12; clone size: .; CDR3 DNA: TGTGCCACCGGGGGGCATGCAGATACGCAGTATTTT; CDR3 protein: CATGGHADTQYF
J gene: TRBJ2-1; D gene: .; V gene: TRBV6-6; CDR3 length: 18; clone size: .; CDR3 DNA: TGTGCCAGCAGTCCCGGCCTTAGCGGGGACAGAACCTACAATGAGCAGTTCTTC; CDR3 protein: CASSPGLSGDRTYNEQFF
J gene: TRBJ2-7; D gene: .; V gene: TRBV10-3; CDR3 length: 15; clone size: once; CDR3 DNA: TGTGCCATCAGTGAGTCTGGAGGGGGCACCTACGAGCAGTACTTC; CDR3 protein: CAISESGGGTYEQYF
J gene: TRBJ1-1; D gene: TRBD1; V gene: TRBV19; CDR3 length: 14; clone size: .; CDR3 DNA: TGTGCCAGTAGTTCCACAGGGGGCCGGGCTGAAGCTTTCTTT; CDR3 protein: CASSSTGGRAEAFF
J gene: TRBJ1-6; D gene: TRBD1; V gene: TRBV5-8; CDR3 length: 15; clone size: .; CDR3 DNA: TGTGCCAGCAGCTTACGGACAGGGGGCACTTCACCCCTCCACTTT; CDR3 protein: CASSLRTGGTSPLHF
J gene: TRBJ1-4; D gene: .; V gene: TRBV7-2; CDR3 length: 15; clone size: .; CDR3 DNA: TGTGCCAGCAGTGGGGGACTAGGGGTCTATGAAAAACTGTTTTTT; CDR3 protein: CASSGGLGVYEKLFF
J gene: TRBJ1-6; D gene: .; V gene: TRBV30; CDR3 length: 16; clone size: .; CDR3 DNA: TGTGCCTGGAGTGTACTCGGGGGGCCGCGGCATTCACCCCTCCACTTT; CDR3 protein: CAWSVLGGPRHSPLHF
J gene: TRBJ2-1; D gene: TRBD2; V gene: TRBV5-1; CDR3 length: 15; clone size: .; CDR3 DNA: TGCGCCAGCAGCTTGCCTAGCGGGAGTTTAGATGAGCAGTTCTTC; CDR3 protein: CASSLPSGSLDEQFF
J gene: TRBJ2-3; D gene: .; V gene: TRBV7-9; CDR3 length: 15; clone size: .; CDR3 DNA: TGTGCCAGCAGCTTAGCGGGTGCGGACACAGATACGCAGTATTTT; CDR3 protein: CASSLAGADTDTQYF
J gene: TRBJ2-3; D gene: TRBD2; V gene: TRBV5-1; CDR3 length: 18; clone size: .; CDR3 DNA: TGCGCCAGCAGCCCGCAACCTAGCGGGGGTCTTTCGCGGGATACGCAGTATTTT; CDR3 protein: CASSPQPSGGLSRDTQYF
J gene: TRBJ2-5; D gene: TRBD1; V gene: TRBV11-2; CDR3 length: 15; clone size: .; CDR3 DNA: TGTGCCAGCAGCCGAGGGACAGCGTACCAAGAGACCCAGTACTTC; CDR3 protein: CASSRGTAYQETQYF
J gene: TRBJ2-3; D gene: TRBD2; V gene: TRBV14; CDR3 length: 19; clone size: once; CDR3 DNA: TGTGCCAGCAGCCAAGATAAAGCATGGGCTAGCGGGCGCACAGATACGCAGTATTTT; CDR3 protein: CASSQDKAWASGRTDTQYF
J gene: TRBJ2-4; D gene: .; V gene: TRBV7-9; CDR3 length: 15; clone size: .; CDR3 DNA: TGTGCCAGCAGCACATCAGGGATAGCCAAAAACATTCAGTACTTC; CDR3 protein: CASSTSGIAKNIQYF
J gene: TRBJ2-5; D gene: TRBD2; V gene: TRBV7-2; CDR3 length: 17; clone size: .; CDR3 DNA: TGTGCCAGCAGCTTAACCCAGCGGGGGGGCACGGGTGAGACCCAGTACTTC; CDR3 protein: CASSLTQRGGTGETQYF
J gene: TRBJ2-4; D gene: .; V gene: TRBV6-5; CDR3 length: 13; clone size: .; CDR3 DNA: TGTGCCAGCAGTTACTCGCAGGGGAACATTCAGTACTTC; CDR3 protein: CASSYSQGNIQYF
J gene: TRBJ2-7; D gene: TRBD1; V gene: TRBV3-1/TRBV3-2; CDR3 length: 15; clone size: .; CDR3 DNA: TGTGCCAGCAGCCAATCTTACAGGGGCCCCTACGAGCAGTACTTC; CDR3 protein: CASSQSYRGPYEQYF
J gene: TRBJ1-5; D gene: .; V gene: TRBV27; CDR3 length: 16; clone size: once; CDR3 DNA: TGTGCCAGCAGTTTATCGGGGCCTCGGTCCCATCAGCCCCAGCATTTT; CDR3 protein: CASSLSGPRSHQPQHF
J gene: TRBJ2-3; D gene: TRBD2; V gene: TRBV6-5; CDR3 length: 13; clone size: .; CDR3 DNA: TGTGCCAGCAGTTCACAAGCGGGGGGCGTTGAGTATTTT; CDR3 protein: CASSSQAGGVEYF
J gene: TRBJ2-6; D gene: .; V gene: TRBV5-1; CDR3 length: 16; clone size: once; CDR3 DNA: TGCGCCAGCAGCTTGCGGGGACTGTCTGGGGCCAACGTCCTGACTTTC; CDR3 protein: CASSLRGLSGANVLTF
J gene: TRBJ2-5; D gene: TRBD2; V gene: TRBV7-9; CDR3 length: 16; clone size: .; CDR3 DNA: TGTGCCAGCAGCTCCACTACTAGCGGTTACAAAGAGACCCAGTACTTC; CDR3 protein: CASSSTTSGYKETQYF
J gene: TRBJ1-1; D gene: .; V gene: TRBV7-2; CDR3 length: 16; clone size: once; CDR3 DNA: TGTGCCAGCAGCGAAAACGGTGGCAGGGTGGGGACTGAAGCTTTCTTT; CDR3 protein: CASSENGGRVGTEAFF
J gene: TRBJ1-1; D gene: .; V gene: TRBV5-1; CDR3 length: 15; clone size: .; CDR3 DNA: TGCGCCAGCAGCCCCCTCCCGACAGTGAACACTGAAGCTTTCTTT; CDR3 protein: CASSPLPTVNTEAFF
J gene: TRBJ2-3; D gene: TRBD2; V gene: TRBV5-4; CDR3 length: 16; clone size: .; CDR3 DNA: TGTGCCAGCAGCATCGGACTAGCGGGGGCGTCAGATACGCAGTATTTT; CDR3 protein: CASSIGLAGASDTQYF